This T cell receptor (beta chain) was identified in a study of shared clonotypes between healthy human individuals. Study-wide points: The sharing of roughly 5% of naive CD4 clonotypes was seen across several donors.

This CDR3 contains 12 residues. Germline CDR1 is SEHNR and CDR2 is FQNEAQ (reference sequence). J was trimmed by 12 bases and V by 8 bases; bases with no gene match: 10. Profiled with immunoSEQ multiplex PCR; TCRdb holds only in-frame clones, not every one. The sample yields around 620,000 clones, about 95% seen once. Comments on this clone: Its cognate antigen is unknown.

Only CD45RO-negative cells positively selected for CCR7 counted as naive CD8 cells, so terminally differentiated effector memory CD45RA+ cells were excluded. Sequencing was performed on naive CD8+ T cells sorted from blood. This receptor was identified in a woman in her twenties or thirties in good health. The chain uses TRBV7-9 and TRBJ2-1; TRBD2 matches at 7 bases. The CDR3 sequence: CASGNSGEGQFF. CDR3 bases: TGTGCCAGCGGAAACTCCGGGGAGGGGCAGTTCTTC. Full variable domain (missing parts from reference TRBV7-9 and TRBJ2-1): DTGVSQNPRHKITKRGQNVTFRCDPISEHNRLYWYRQTLGQGPEFLTYFQNEAQLEKSRLLSDRFSAERPKGSFSTLEIQRTEQGDSAMYLCASGNSGEGQFFGPGTRLTVL.